This T cell receptor (beta chain) was recorded in a study of T-cell reconstitution after alpha-beta-depleted transplantation in children (dated by TCRdb to 2015 to 2016). At the level of the whole study: Using TCR repertoire profiling, the study followed T-cell immune reconstitution in a quantitative way in children after TCRalphabeta/CD19-depleted allogeneic hematopoietic cell transplantation.

Trimmed from V: 0 bases; trimmed from J: 1 base; junction bases lacking a gene match: 7. The germline V gene encodes CDR1 SEHNR and CDR2 FQNEAQ (reference sequence). From the cysteine through the phenylalanine, the CDR3 covers 17 amino acids. The entry retains the CDR3 DNA only, 51 bases that are in frame from base 1. This clonotype was counted only a few times. Its antigen has not been determined. No base quality values were provided; no much bigger clone lies one nucleotide off. Receptor libraries were prepared by PCR. Sequenced on an Illumina HiSeq 2500. To normalize quantification of the TCRbeta repertoire, the TCR libraries were built with molecular barcoding that relied on unique molecular identifiers. TCRdb reran the public reads through fastp at Q25 and MiXCR, keeping productive beta chains. Each CDR3 protein gets just one entry, which takes the most common genes and DNA from the rows behind it. In all, the sample holds 150,000 to 250,000 distinct CDR3 sequences, and 13% to 15% of those were seen once. The top ten constitute less than 15% of the sample.

This receptor was obtained from a human donor who donated a stem cell graft to a child with acute lymphoblastic leukemia. The chain is made from TRBV7-9 and TRBJ2-3; TRBD2 agrees with 7 junctional bases. The source material was PBMCs from the stem cell graft donor, sampled from the stem cell graft. The CDR3: CASSLAIAGDGTDTQYF. The DNA sequence follows: TGTGCCAGCAGCTTAGCGATCGCGGGAGACGGCACAGATACGCAGTATTTT.